These 18 T cell receptor beta chains were sequenced from one sample in a study of shared clonotypes between healthy human individuals. Sequenced by immunoSEQ multiplex PCR; TCRdb stores in-frame clones only, minus some. The table has hundreds of thousands of clones, around 72% seen once; the top ten hold approximately 2%. The material sequenced was memory CD4+ T cells sorted from blood. Subset denoted: CD45RA-negative fraction. The receptors originated from a woman in her 30s in good health.

The chain combines TRBV14 with TRBJ2-2; D not certain. Trimming removed 3 bases at V and 3 bases at J, with 17 bases between. Germline-derived CDR1 and CDR2 are SGHDN and FVKESK. The CDR3 is 17 residues long. The CDR3 DNA reads TGTGCCAGCAGCCACGAGGTCCCGGGCCACGACACCGGGGAGCTGTTTTTT. It translates to CASSHEVPGHDTGELFF.

The chain carries TRBV19 and TRBJ2-1, with 15 bases matching TRBD2. The V and J ends lost 7 bases and 2 bases, in that order; junction bases with no gene match: 9. Germline V lookup: CDR1 LNHDA, CDR2 SQIVND (reference sequence). This CDR3 is 18 amino acids long. The CDR3 here is CASKPGLAGGGAYNEQFF. CDR3 coding DNA: TGTGCCAGTAAACCGGGACTAGCGGGAGGAGGAGCCTACAATGAGCAGTTCTTC.

This sequence joins TRBV6-6 and TRBJ2-5; 9 bases are a match to TRBD1. Germline values: CDR1 MNHNY, CDR2 SVGAGI (reference sequence). The CDR3 is 15 amino acids. V trimming: 2 bases; J trimming: 0 bases; junction bases outside the gene matches: 1. The CDR3 DNA follows: TGTGCCAGCAGTTACGGGACAGGGTACCAAGAGACCCAGTACTTC. Its translation is CASSYGTGYQETQYF.

Here the CDR3 reads CASSKEGHTEAFF. The DNA of the CDR3 is TGTGCCAGCAGTAAAGAAGGTCACACTGAAGCTTTCTTT. The rearrangement joins TRBV6-4 to TRBJ1-1; D is undetermined. Germline V gene lookup returns CDR1 MRHNA and CDR2 SNTAGT. The CDR3 sequence is 13 residues long. V gave up 5 bases and J gave up 3 bases, with 10 bases separating them.

This clone was recorded a few times. This chain uses TRBV2 with TRBJ1-2; D uncertain. Germline CDR1 SNHLY, CDR2 FYNNEI. The V end was cut by 4 bases, the J end by 8 bases, with 14 bases between. This CDR3 contains 13 residues. CDR3 nucleotide sequence: TGTGCCAGCAGTGTGGGAGAGGGCACGGGCTACACCTTC. Its translation: CASSVGEGTGYTF.

The gene calls are TRBV19 and TRBJ2-2; 7 nucleotides match TRBD2. The CDR3 has 15 residues. The germline gives CDR1 LNHDA, CDR2 SQIVND (reference sequence). Losses at the gene ends were 6 bases for V and 1 base for J; bases not matched to a gene: 5. The CDR3, as DNA: TGTGCCAGTAGCCGAGCGGGAATGAACACCGGGGAGCTGTTTTTT. Residues: CASSRAGMNTGELFF.

The chain links TRBV6-1 to TRBJ1-5, with a weak D call TRBD1 (5 bases). CDR1 and CDR2 from the germline V gene are MNHNS and SASEGT. The germline V and J ends were trimmed by 5 bases and 7 bases, with 15 bases remaining between them. The CDR3 is 14 amino acids. The CDR3 region has the DNA TGTGCCAGCAGTCCGGTCAGGGTGAGGCAGCCCCAGCATTTT. This encodes CASSPVRVRQPQHF.

The V and J genes are TRBV9 and TRBJ2-3; D might be TRBD1 (5 bases). Per germline, CDR1 SGDLS and CDR2 YYNGEE. Trimming removed 4 bases at V and 1 base at J, with 10 bases between. The CDR3 covers 14 residues. The CDR3 DNA is TGTGCCAGCAGCCCCAGGGTTGGCACAGATACGCAGTATTTT. Protein sequence: CASSPRVGTDTQYF.

The CDR3 nucleotides read TGCAGTGCTATCGATAAGAGGGTGCAGTACTTC. It translates to CSAIDKRVQYF. The chain links TRBV20-1 to TRBJ2-7; D possibly corresponds to TRBD2 (5 bases). The CDR3 totals 11 residues. Trimming left V 4 bases short and J 9 bases short, with 13 bases between. CDR1 DFQATT and CDR2 SNEGSKA come from the germline V gene (reference sequence).

The chain carries TRBV2 and TRBJ1-5, with D perhaps TRBD1 (6 bases). This CDR3 comprises 14 residues. CDR1 is SNHLY and CDR2 is FYNNEI in the germline V gene. Deletions cut 5 bases from V and 5 bases from J, with 13 bases between. The CDR3 DNA is TGTGCCAGCAGTTCCCAGGGGATCTATCAGCCCCAGCATTTT. Translating it yields CASSSQGIYQPQHF.

V is TRBV5-4 and J is TRBJ1-6; tentative D call: TRBD1 (5 bases). The V and J ends lost 7 bases and 4 bases respectively, with 12 bases between them. The germline V gene has CDR1 SGHNT and CDR2 YYREEE (reference sequence). This CDR3 comprises 14 residues. As DNA, the CDR3 is TGTGCCAGCGTCTCGGGGGTATATAATTCACCCCTCCACTTT. Amino acids: CASVSGVYNSPLHF.

The chain recombines TRBV10-2 with TRBJ2-1; a weak D match, TRBD2 (5 bases). V was shortened by 4 bases and J by 0 bases, with 13 bases between the two germline ends. The CDR3 has 16 amino acids. Germline loops: CDR1 WSHSY, CDR2 SAAADI. Here the CDR3 DNA reads TGCGCCAGCAGTGCCGGGGAGCGCTTCTCCTACAATGAGCAGTTCTTC. Its protein is CASSAGERFSYNEQFF.

Points on this clone: Other nucleotide sequences from this sample produce the same CDR3. The chain uses TRBV2 and TRBJ2-5; D gene uncertain. The germline gives CDR1 SNHLY, CDR2 FYNNEI. The V and J ends lost 4 bases and 3 bases respectively, with 6 bases between them. The CDR3 totals 12 residues. The CDR3 bases are TGTGCCAGCAGTGGGCAGGAAGAGACCCAGTACTTC. Its translation is CASSGQEETQYF.

The chain recombines TRBV9 with TRBJ2-5, with D possibly being TRBD2 (5 bases). Deletions cut 6 bases from V and 1 base from J, with 16 bases between. The CDR3 loop spans 15 amino acids. Per germline, CDR1 SGDLS and CDR2 YYNGEE. CDR3 in amino acids: CASNEVGNPQETQYF. As DNA, the CDR3 is TGTGCCAGCAACGAGGTCGGGAACCCCCAAGAGACCCAGTACTTC. Together with reference TRBV9 and TRBJ2-5, the CDR3 gives the full variable domain: DSGVTQTPKHLITATGQRVTLRCSPRSGDLSVYWYQQSLDQGLQFLIQYYNGEERAKGNILERFSAQQFPDLHSELNLSSLELGDSALYFCASNEVGNPQETQYFGPGTRLLVL.

This clone was seen only a few times. The V call is TRBV6-1, the J call TRBJ1-1; possible D gene TRBD1, 6 bases. The CDR3 is made up of 14 amino acids. Trimming removed 2 bases from V and 6 bases from J, with 13 bases in between. Germline CDR1 MNHNS, CDR2 SASEGT. Written as DNA, the CDR3 is TGTGCCAGCAGTGAATTGCGGGGGGCAGCTGAAGCTTTCTTT. Encoded protein: CASSELRGAAEAFF.

This clone was detected a few times. At the DNA level, this CDR3 is encoded by other sequences in the same sample as well. The genes are TRBV6-5 and TRBJ2-5; unclear D gene. V lost 3 bases and J 2 bases, leaving 1 base between the germline ends. This CDR3 comprises 11 residues. CDR1 is MNHEY, CDR2 SVGAGI, per germline. CDR3 bases: TGTGCCAGCAGTTATCAAGAGACCCAGTACTTC. Amino acids: CASSYQETQYF.

This chain connects TRBV27 to TRBJ2-2; D is possibly TRBD1 (6 bases). Per the germline V gene, CDR1 is MNHEY and CDR2 is SMNVEV (reference sequence). V gave up 4 bases and J gave up 1 base, with 16 bases separating them. The length of the CDR3 is 17 residues. CDR3 coding DNA: TGTGCCAGCAGTTCGCCACAACAGGGAGTGAACACCGGGGAGCTGTTTTTT. It yields the protein CASSSPQQGVNTGELFF.

The chain has TRBV18 and TRBJ2-7; D is uncertain. Germline V gene data show CDR1 as KGHSH and CDR2 as LQKENI. V shed 2 bases and J shed 4 bases, with 15 bases lying between them. This CDR3 spans 15 amino acids. DNA for the CDR3: TGTGCCAGCTCACCATGGCCGGGTTCTCCTTACGAGCAGTACTTC. Translation gives CASSPWPGSPYEQYF.